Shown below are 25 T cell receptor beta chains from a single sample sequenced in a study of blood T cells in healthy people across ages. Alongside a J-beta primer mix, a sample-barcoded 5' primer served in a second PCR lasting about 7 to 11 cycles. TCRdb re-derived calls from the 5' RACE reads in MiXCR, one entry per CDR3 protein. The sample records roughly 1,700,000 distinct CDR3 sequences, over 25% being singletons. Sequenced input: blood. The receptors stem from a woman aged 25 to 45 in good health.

As DNA, the CDR3 is TGTGCCAGCAGTGGCTTTGTAGGACTGCAAGAGACCCAGTACTTC. Amino acid sequence: CASSGFVGLQETQYF. The V gene is TRBV2, the J gene TRBJ2-5; weak D call: TRBD2 (5 bases). Trimming stripped 4 bases from V and 2 bases from J, with 14 bases between. The length of the CDR3 is 15 residues. In germline, CDR1 is SNHLY, CDR2 FYNNEI.

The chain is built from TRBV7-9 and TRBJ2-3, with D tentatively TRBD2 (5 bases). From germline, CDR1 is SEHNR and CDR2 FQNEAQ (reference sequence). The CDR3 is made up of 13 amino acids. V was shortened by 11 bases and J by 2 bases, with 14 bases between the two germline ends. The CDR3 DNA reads TGTGCCGGGCAATGGGAGACCACAGATACGCAGTATTTT. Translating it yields CAGQWETTDTQYF.

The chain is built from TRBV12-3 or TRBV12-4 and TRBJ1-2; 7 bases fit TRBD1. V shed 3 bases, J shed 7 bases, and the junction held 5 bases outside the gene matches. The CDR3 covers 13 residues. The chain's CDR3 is CASSFQGVSGYTF. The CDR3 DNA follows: TGTGCCAGCAGTTTCCAGGGGGTGAGTGGCTACACCTTC.

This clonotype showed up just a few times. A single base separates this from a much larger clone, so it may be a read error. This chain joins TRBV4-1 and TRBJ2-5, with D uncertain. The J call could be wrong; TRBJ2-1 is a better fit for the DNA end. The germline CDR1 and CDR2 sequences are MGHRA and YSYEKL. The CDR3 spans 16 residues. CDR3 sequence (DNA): TGCGCCAGCAGCCAAGATGGTTTGGCGCACCAAGAGACCCAGTTCTTC. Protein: CASSQDGLAHQETQFF.

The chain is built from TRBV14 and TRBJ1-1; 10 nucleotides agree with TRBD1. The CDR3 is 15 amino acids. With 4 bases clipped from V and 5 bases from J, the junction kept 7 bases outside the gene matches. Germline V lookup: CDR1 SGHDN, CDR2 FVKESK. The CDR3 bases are TGTGCCAGCAGCCTCAAGACAGGGGGCTGGACTGAAGCTTTCTTT. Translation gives CASSLKTGGWTEAFF.

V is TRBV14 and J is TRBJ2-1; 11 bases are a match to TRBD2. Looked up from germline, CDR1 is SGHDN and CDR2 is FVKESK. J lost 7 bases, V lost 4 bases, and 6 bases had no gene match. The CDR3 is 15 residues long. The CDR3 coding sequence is TGTGCCAGCAGCCGACTAGCGGGAATACAGAATGAGCAGTTCTTC. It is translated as CASSRLAGIQNEQFF.

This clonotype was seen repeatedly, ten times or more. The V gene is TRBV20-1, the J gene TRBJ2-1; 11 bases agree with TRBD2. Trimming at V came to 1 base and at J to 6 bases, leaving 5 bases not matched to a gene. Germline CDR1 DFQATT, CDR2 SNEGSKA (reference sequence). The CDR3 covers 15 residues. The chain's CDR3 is CSARGGTSGRNEQFF. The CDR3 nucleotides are TGCAGTGCTAGAGGGGGGACTAGCGGCCGCAATGAGCAGTTCTTC.

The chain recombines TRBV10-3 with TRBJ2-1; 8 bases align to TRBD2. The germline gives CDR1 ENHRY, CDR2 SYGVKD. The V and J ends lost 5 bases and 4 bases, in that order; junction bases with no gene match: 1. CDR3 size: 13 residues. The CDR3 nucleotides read TGTGCCATCAGTCGCGGGGGGTACAATGAGCAGTTCTTC. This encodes CAISRGGYNEQFF.

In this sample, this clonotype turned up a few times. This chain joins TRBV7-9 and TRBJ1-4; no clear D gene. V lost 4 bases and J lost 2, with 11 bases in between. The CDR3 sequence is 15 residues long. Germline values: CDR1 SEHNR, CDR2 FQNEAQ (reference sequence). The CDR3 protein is CASSSRRETNEKLFF. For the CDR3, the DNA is TGTGCCAGCAGCTCCCGACGGGAGACTAATGAAAAACTGTTTTTT.

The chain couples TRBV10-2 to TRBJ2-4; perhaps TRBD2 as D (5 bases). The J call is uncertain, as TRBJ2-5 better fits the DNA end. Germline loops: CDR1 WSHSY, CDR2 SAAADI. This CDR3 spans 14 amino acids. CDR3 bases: TGCGCCAGCAGTGACCCGGGGAGAGATGGGACCCAGTACTTC. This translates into CASSDPGRDGTQYF.

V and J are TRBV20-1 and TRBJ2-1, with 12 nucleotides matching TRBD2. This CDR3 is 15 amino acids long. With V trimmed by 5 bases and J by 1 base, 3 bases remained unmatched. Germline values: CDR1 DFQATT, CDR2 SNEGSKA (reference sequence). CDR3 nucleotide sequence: TGCAGTGCTGGACTAGCGGGGCTTTCCTACAATGAGCAGTTCTTC. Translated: CSAGLAGLSYNEQFF.

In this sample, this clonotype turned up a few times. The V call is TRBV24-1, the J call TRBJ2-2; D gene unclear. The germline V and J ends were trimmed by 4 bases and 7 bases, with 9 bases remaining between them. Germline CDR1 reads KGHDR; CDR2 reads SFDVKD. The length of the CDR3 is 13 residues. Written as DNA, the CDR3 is TGTGCCACCAGTGACCCCGATAACGGGGAGCTGTTTTTT. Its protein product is CATSDPDNGELFF.

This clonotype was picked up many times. CDR3 bases: TGCAGCGTTGAGGTCGGCAGCGCAGATACGCAGTATTTT. This sequence encodes CSVEVGSADTQYF. The chain uses TRBV29-1 and TRBJ2-3; D uncertain. Trimming removed 3 bases at V and 4 bases at J, with 11 bases between. This CDR3 comprises 13 residues. From germline, CDR1 is SQVTM and CDR2 ANQGSEA.

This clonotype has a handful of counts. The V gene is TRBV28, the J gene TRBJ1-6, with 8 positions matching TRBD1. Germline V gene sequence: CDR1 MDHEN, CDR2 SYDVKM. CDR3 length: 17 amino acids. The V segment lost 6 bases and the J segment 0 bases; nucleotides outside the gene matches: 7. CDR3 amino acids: CASRPGTGGSYNSPLHF. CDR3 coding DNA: TGTGCCAGCAGGCCCGGAACAGGGGGCTCCTATAATTCACCCCTCCACTTT.

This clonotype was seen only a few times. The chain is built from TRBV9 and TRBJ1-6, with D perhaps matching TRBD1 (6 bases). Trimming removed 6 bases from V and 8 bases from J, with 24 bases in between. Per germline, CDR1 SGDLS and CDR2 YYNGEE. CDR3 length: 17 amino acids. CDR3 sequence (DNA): TGTGCCAGCAACGCGTTAGCCGCTGGGGGCCCATATTCACCCCTCCACTTT. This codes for CASNALAAGGPYSPLHF.

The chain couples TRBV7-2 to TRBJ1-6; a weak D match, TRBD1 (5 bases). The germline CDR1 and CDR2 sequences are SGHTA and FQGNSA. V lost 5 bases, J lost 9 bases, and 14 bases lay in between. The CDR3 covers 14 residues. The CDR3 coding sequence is TGTGCCAGCAGCGAAATCTCGGGGGTTTCACCCCTCCACTTT. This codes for CASSEISGVSPLHF.

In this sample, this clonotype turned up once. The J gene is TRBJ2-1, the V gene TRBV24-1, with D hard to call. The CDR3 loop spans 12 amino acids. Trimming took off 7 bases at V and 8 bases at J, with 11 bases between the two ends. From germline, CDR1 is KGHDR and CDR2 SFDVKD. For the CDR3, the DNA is TGTGCCACCAGCGCACACTCGGATGAGCAGTTCTTC. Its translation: CATSAHSDEQFF.

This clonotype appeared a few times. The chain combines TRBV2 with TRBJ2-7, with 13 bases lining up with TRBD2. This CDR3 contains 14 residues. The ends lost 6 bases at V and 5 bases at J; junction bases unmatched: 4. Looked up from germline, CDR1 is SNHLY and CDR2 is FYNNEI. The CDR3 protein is CASRTSGGANEQYF. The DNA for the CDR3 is TGTGCCAGCAGAACTAGCGGGGGGGCCAACGAGCAGTACTTC. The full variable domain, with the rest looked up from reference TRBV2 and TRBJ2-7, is EPEVTQTPSHQVTQMGQEVILRCVPISNHLYFYWYRQILGQKVEFLVSFYNNEISEKSEIFDDQFSVERPDGSNFTLKIRSTKLEDSAMYFCASRTSGGANEQYFGPGTRLTVT.

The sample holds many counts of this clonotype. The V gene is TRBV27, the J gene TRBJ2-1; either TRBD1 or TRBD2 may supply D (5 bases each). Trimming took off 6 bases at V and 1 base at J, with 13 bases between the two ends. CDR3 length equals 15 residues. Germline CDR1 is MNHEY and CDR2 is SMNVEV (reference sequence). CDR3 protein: CASSSTGRSYNEQFF. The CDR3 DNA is TGTGCCAGCAGCTCCACGGGACGGTCCTACAATGAGCAGTTCTTC.

The CDR3 sequence is CASFGDRSDTQYF. As DNA, the CDR3 is TGTGCCAGCTTTGGCGACAGATCAGATACGCAGTATTTT. This chain uses TRBV6-6 with TRBJ2-3, with a possible D match to TRBD1 (5 bases). V was trimmed by 8 bases and J by 4 bases, leaving 13 bases between them. The V gene's germline CDR1 is MNHNY and CDR2 SVGAGI (reference sequence). The CDR3 sequence is 13 residues long.

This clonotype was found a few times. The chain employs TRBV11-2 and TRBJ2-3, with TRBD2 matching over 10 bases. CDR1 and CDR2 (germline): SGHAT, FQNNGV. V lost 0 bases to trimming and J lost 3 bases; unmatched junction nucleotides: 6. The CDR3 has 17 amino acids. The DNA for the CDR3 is TGTGCCAGCAGCTTAGACCAACTAGCGGGGAGGACAGATACGCAGTATTTT. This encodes CASSLDQLAGRTDTQYF.

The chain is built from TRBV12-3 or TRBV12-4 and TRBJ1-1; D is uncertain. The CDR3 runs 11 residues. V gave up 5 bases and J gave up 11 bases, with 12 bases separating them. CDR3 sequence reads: CASSPISLAFF. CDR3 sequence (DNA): TGTGCCAGCAGTCCGATCTCTTTGGCTTTCTTT.

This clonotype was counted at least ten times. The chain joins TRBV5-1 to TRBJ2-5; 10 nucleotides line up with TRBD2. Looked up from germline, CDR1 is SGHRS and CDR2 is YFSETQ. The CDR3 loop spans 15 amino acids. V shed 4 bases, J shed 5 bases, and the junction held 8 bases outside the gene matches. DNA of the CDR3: TGCGCCAGCAGCCCTTCAGCTAGCGGGGGTGAGACCCAGTACTTC. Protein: CASSPSASGGETQYF. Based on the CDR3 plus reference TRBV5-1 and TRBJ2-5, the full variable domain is KAGVTQTPRYLIKTRGQQVTLSCSPISGHRSVSWYQQTPGQGLQFLFEYFSETQRNKGNFPGRFSGRQFSNSRSEMNVSTLELGDSALYLCASSPSASGGETQYFGPGTRLLVL.

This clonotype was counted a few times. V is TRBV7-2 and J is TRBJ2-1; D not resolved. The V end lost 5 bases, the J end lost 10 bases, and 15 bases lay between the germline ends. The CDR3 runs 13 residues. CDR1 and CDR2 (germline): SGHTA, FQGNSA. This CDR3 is CASSPGPQSEQFF. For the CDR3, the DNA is TGTGCCAGCAGCCCGGGCCCCCAGAGCGAGCAGTTCTTC.

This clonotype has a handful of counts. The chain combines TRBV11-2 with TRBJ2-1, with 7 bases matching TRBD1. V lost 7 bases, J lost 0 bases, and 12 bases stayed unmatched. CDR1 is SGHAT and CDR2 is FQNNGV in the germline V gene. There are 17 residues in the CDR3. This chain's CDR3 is CASTIKGAESSYNEQFF. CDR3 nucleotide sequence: TGTGCCAGCACTATCAAGGGGGCGGAGAGCTCCTACAATGAGCAGTTCTTC.